This T cell receptor beta chain originates from a study of T cells after yellow fever vaccination. Across the study: Low-cell-number fractions were prepared with SMART-Seq v4 Ultra Low Input.

One entry per CDR3 protein results from TCRdb running MiXCR on the 5' RACE reads. This sample has 500,000 to 650,000 distinct CDR3 sequences, with about 13% found just once. This clonotype was picked up a small number of times. What it binds is unknown. Whole-study findings and limits: The booster saw the reappearance of most primary-vaccination clones (roughly 95% CD4, about 88% CD8). Repertoires obtained by FACS sorting could include abundant clonotypes that entered as contaminants from the bulk population. A weaker secondary response peaked on day 5, the primary on day 15.

This CDR3 spans 18 amino acids. Germline V gene lookup returns CDR1 DFQATT and CDR2 SNEGSKA (reference sequence). J was trimmed by 0 bases and V by 5 bases; bases with no gene match: 9. The sequences come from PBMCs, collected on the day of the yellow fever booster vaccination. The source is a man in his thirties or forties who received the YFV17D yellow fever vaccine. The gene calls are TRBV20-1 and TRBJ2-1; 14 bases align to TRBD2. The CDR3 protein is CSAPTGTSGRNSYNEQFF. The CDR3 nucleotides read TGCAGTGCTCCTACCGGGACTAGCGGGAGAAACTCCTACAATGAGCAGTTCTTC.